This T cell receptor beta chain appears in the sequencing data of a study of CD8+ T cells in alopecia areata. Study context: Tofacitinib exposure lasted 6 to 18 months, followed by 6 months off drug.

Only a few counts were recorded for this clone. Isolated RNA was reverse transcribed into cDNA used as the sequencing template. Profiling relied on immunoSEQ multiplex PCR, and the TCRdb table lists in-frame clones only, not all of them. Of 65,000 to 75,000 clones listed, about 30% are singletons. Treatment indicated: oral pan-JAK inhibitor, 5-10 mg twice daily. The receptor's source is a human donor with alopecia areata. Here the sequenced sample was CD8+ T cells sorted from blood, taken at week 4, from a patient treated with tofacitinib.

CDR3 amino acids: CASAATSGSRETQYF. In DNA form, the CDR3 reads TGTGCCAGTGCCGCGACTAGCGGGAGCCGAGAGACCCAGTACTTC. J is TRBJ2-5 and V is TRBV2; 12 bases map to TRBD2. Per germline, CDR1 SNHLY and CDR2 FYNNEI. The junction had 9 bases not matched to a gene; V was cut back by 9 bases and J by 4 bases. The CDR3 runs 15 residues.